This T cell receptor beta chain was documented in a study of OX40 agonist ivuxolimab in advanced cancers. Study background: The dose of intravenous ivuxolimab that patients received every 2 weeks ranged from 0.01 to 10 mg/kg.

V shed 5 bases and J 9 bases; nucleotides not matched to a gene: 20. Germline lookup yields CDR1 KGHSH and CDR2 LQKENI. This CDR3 is 19 amino acids long. Study-level findings and limits: Expanded clones tended on average to be more numerous among CD8+ T cells than CD4+.

With regard to this clone: Its antigen is not known.

Profiled with immunoSEQ multiplex PCR; TCRdb holds only in-frame clones, not every one. Counted here are tens of thousands of clones, more than 90% occurring once; the ten biggest clones make up around 0.7%. The sample was CD4+ or CD8+ T cells sorted from blood, taken in a trial of the OX40 agonist ivuxolimab. The receptor's source is an adult with an advanced solid tumor such as melanoma, head and neck, liver or kidney cancer. The chain recombines TRBV18 with TRBJ2-1; TRBD2 aligns across 12 bases. CDR3 coding DNA: TGTGCCAGCTCATACAGTCAACGTACTAGCGGGAGGACTGGGGGTGAGCAGTTCTTC. Protein sequence: CASSYSQRTSGRTGGEQFF.